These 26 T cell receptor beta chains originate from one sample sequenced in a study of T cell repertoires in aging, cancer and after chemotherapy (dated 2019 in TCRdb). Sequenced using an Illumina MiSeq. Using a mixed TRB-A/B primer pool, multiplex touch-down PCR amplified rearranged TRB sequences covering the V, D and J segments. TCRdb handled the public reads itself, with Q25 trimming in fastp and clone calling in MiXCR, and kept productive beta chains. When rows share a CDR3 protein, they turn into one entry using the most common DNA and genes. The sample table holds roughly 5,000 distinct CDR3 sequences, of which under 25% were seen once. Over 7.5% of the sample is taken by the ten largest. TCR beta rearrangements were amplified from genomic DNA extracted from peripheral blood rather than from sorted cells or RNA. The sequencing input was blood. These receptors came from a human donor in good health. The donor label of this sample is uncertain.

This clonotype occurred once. CDR3 bases: TGTGCCAACATTTCAATAAACAGGGGGCTTACGAGCAGTACTGGACAGGGAAACACCATATATTTT. This translates into CANISINRGLTSSTGQGNTIYF. The chain is built from TRBV6-6 and TRBJ1-3, with TRBD1 matching 9 bases. This CDR3 is built from 22 residues. Germline V gene lookup returns CDR1 MNHNY and CDR2 SVGAGI (reference sequence). V dropped 10 bases and J dropped 4; count of bases not matched to a gene: 32.

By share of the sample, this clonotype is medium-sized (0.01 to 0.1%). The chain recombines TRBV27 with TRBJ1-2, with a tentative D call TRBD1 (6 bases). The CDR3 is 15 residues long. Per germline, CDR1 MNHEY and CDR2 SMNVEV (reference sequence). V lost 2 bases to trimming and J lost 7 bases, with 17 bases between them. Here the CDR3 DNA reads TGTGCCAGCAGTTTAGATACAGGGAGGATTGGTGGCTACACCTTC. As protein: CASSLDTGRIGGYTF.

The CDR3 DNA is TGCAGTGCTAGAGGGGGGGGACAGGCCTACAATGAGCAGTTCTTC. Amino acids: CSARGGGQAYNEQFF. The chain joins TRBV20-1 to TRBJ2-1; maybe TRBD1 (8 bases). This CDR3 has 15 amino acids. From germline, CDR1 is DFQATT and CDR2 SNEGSKA (reference sequence). Deletions cut 1 base from V and 2 bases from J, with 12 bases between.

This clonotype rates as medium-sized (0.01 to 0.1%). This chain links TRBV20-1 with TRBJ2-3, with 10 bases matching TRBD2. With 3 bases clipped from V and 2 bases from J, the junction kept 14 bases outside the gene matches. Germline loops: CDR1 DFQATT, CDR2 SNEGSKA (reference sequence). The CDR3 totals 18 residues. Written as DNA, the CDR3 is TGCAGTGCTAGGGGGAGCGGGGGGGTAAATGCGAACACAGATACGCAGTATTTT. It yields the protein CSARGSGGVNANTDTQYF.

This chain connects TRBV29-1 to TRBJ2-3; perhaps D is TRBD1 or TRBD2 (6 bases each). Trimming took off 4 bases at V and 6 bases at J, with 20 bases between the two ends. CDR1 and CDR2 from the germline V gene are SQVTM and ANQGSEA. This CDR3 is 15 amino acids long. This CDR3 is CSVVGASGELDTQYF. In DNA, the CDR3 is TGCAGCGTTGTGGGGGCTTCGGGGGAGCTGGATACGCAGTATTTT.

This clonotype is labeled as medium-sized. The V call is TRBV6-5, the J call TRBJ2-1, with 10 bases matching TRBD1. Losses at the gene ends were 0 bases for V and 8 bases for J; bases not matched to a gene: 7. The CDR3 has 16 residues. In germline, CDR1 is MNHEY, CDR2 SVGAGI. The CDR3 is CASSYSGTGVYDEQFF. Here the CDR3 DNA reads TGTGCCAGCAGTTACTCTGGGACAGGGGTCTATGATGAGCAGTTCTTC.

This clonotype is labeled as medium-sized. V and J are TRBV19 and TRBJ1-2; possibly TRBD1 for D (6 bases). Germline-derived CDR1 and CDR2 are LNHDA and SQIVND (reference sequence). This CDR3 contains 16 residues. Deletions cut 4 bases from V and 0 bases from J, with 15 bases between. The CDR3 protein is CASSRDTDPPNYGYTF. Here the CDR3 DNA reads TGTGCCAGTAGTAGGGACACGGACCCTCCTAACTATGGCTACACCTTC. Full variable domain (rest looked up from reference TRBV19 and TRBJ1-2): DGGITQSPKYLFRKEGQNVTLSCEQNLNHDAMYWYRQDPGQGLRLIYYSQIVNDFQKGDIAEGYSVSREKKESFPLTVTSAQKNPTAFYLCASSRDTDPPNYGYTFGSGTRLTVV.

The CDR3 protein is CASSLSGTGGYGYTF. Written as DNA, the CDR3 is TGTGCCAGCAGCTTAAGTGGGACAGGGGGCTATGGCTACACCTTC. This chain links TRBV13 with TRBJ1-2; 11 positions agree with TRBD1. Germline-derived CDR1 and CDR2 are PRHDT and FYEKMQ (reference sequence). Unmatched junction bases numbered 3, after V lost 2 bases and J lost 4 bases. CDR3 length equals 15 residues.

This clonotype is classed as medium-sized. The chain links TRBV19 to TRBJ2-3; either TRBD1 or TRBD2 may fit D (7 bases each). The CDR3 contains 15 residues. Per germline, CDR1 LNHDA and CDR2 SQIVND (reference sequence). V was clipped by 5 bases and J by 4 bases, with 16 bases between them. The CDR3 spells CASSADREGADTQYF. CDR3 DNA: TGTGCCAGTAGTGCCGACAGGGAGGGTGCAGATACGCAGTATTTT.

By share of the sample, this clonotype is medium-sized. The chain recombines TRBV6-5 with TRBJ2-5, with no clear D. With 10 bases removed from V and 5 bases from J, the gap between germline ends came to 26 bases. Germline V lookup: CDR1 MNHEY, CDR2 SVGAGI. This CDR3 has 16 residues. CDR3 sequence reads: CATEPDGRRLGETQYF. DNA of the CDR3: TGTGCCACCGAACCGGACGGACGAAGGCTGGGGGAGACCCAGTACTTC.

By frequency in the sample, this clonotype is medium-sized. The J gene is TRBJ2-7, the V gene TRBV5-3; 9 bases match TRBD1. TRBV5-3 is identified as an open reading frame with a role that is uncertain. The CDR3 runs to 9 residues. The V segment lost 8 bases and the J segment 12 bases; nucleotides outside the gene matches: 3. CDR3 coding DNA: TGTGCCAGGGGGACAGGGCCGTACTTC. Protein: CARGTGPYF.

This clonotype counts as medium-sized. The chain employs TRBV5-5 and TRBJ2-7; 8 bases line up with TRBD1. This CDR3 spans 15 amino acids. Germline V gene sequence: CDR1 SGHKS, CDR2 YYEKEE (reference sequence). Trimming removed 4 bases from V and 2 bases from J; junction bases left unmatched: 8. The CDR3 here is CASSPSRDRTYEQYF. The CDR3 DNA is TGTGCCAGCAGCCCGTCCCGGGACAGGACCTACGAGCAGTACTTC. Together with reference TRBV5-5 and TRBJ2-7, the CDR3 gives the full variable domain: DAGVTQSPTHLIKTRGQQVTLRCSPISGHKSVSWYQQVLGQGPQFIFQYYEKEERGRGNFPDRFSARQFPNYSSELNVNALLLGDSALYLCASSPSRDRTYEQYFGPGTRLTVT.

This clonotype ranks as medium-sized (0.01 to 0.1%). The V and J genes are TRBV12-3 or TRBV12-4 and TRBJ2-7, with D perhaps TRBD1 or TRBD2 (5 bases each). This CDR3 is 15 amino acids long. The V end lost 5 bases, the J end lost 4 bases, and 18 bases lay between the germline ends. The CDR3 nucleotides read TGTGCCAGCAGTCCCCAAAGAGGGGCGCGTTACGAGCAGTACTTC. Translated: CASSPQRGARYEQYF.

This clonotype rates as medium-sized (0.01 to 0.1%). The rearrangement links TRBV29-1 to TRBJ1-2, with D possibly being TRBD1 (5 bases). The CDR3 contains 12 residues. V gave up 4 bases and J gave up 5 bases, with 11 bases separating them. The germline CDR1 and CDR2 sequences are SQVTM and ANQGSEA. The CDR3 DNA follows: TGCAGCGTTGCCCGGGAGGGGTATGGCTACACCTTC. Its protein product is CSVAREGYGYTF.

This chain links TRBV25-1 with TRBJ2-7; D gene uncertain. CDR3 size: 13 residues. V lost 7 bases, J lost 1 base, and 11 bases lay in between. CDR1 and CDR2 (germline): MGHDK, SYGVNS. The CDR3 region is CASMYPESYEQYF. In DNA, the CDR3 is TGTGCCAGCATGTATCCCGAGTCCTACGAGCAGTACTTC.

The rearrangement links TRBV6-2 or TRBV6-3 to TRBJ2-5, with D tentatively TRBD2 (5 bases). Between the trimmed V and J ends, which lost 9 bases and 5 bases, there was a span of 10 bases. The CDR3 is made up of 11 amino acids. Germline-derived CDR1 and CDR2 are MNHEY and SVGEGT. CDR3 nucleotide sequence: TGTGCCAGTAGCGTTACGGAGACCCAGTACTTC. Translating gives CASSVTETQYF.

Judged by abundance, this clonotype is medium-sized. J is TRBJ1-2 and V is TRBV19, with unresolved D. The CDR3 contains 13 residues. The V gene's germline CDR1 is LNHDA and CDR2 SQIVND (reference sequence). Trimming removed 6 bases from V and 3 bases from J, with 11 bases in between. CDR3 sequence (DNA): TGTGCCAGTAGCCCCGGACTAGACTATGGCTACACCTTC. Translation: CASSPGLDYGYTF.

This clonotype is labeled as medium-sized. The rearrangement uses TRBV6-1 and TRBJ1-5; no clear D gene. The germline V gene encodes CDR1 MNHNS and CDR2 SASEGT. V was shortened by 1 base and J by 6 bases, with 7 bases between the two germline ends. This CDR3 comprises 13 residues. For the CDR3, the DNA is TGTGCCAGCAGTGAAGTAAATCGTCAGCCCCAGCATTTT. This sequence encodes CASSEVNRQPQHF.

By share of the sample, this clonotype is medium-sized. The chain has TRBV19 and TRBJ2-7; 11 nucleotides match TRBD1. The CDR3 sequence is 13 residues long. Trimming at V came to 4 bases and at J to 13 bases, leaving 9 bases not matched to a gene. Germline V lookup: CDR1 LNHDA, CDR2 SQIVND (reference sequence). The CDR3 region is CASSKDRGRRVYF. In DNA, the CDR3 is TGTGCCAGTAGTAAGGACAGGGGGCGGAGGGTTTACTTC.

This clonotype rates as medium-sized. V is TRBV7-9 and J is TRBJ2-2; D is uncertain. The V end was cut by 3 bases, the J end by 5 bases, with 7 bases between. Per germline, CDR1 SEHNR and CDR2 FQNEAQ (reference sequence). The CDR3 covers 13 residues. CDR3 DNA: TGTGCCAGCAGCTTCTCTAAGACCGGGGAGCTGTTTTTT. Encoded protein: CASSFSKTGELFF.

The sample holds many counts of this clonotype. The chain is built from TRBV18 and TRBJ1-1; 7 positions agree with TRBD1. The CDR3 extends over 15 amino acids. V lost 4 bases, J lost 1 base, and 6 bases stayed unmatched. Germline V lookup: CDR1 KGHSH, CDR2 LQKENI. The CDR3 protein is CASSLGTGENTEAFF. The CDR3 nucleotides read TGTGCCAGCTCACTCGGAACAGGGGAGAACACTGAAGCTTTCTTT.

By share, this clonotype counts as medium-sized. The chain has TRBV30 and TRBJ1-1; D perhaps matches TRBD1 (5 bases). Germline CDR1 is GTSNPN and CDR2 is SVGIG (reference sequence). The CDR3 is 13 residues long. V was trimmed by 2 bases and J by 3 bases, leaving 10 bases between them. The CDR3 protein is CAWSSGTDTEAFF. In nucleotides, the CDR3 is TGTGCCTGGAGTAGTGGGACGGACACTGAAGCTTTCTTT.

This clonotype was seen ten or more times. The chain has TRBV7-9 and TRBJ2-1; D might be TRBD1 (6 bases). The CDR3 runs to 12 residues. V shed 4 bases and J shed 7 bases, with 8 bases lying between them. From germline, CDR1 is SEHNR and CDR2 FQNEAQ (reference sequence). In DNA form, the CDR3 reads TGTGCCAGCAGCTCCCAGGGGAATGAGCAGTTCTTC. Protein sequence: CASSSQGNEQFF.

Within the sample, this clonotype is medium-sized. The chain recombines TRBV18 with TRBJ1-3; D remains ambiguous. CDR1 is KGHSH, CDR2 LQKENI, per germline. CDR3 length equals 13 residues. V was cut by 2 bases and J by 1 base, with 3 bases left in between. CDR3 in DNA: TGTGCCAGCTCACCAGGGTCTGGAAACACCATATATTTT. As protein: CASSPGSGNTIYF.

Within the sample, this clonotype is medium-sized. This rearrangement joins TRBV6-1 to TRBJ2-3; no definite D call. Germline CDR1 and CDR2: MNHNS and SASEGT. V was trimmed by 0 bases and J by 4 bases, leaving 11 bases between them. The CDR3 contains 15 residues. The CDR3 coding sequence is TGTGCCAGCAGTGAAGCGCTTCGGGCTGCAGATACGCAGTATTTT. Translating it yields CASSEALRAADTQYF.

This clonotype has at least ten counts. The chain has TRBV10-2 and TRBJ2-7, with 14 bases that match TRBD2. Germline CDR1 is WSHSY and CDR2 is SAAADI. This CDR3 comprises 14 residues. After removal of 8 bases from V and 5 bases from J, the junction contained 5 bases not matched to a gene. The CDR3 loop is CASGTSGSDNEQYF. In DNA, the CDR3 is TGCGCCAGCGGGACTAGCGGGAGTGACAACGAGCAGTACTTC.